Reported below is one T cell receptor (beta chain). Its cognate antigen is unknown. One entry per CDR3 protein results from TCRdb running MiXCR on the 5' RACE reads. This sample has around 960,000 distinct CDR3 sequences; 10% to 15% occur once, and the top ten carry roughly 1.5%. Healthy Caucasian individuals made up all the donors. This specimen comes from a study of identical twins. Study-wide points: These conclusions were based on statistical analysis (cross-sectional, not following the same donors). A lower insertion count was a feature of abundant cord blood beta clonotypes, with no such feature in memory repertoires.

This CDR3 has 16 amino acids. V dropped 3 bases and J dropped 5 bases, with 19 bases sitting between them. Per germline, CDR1 SGHAT and CDR2 FQNNGV. The sample was also linked to a second study, of yellow fever vaccine responses in identical twins.

Source material: PBMCs. The chain employs TRBV11-2 and TRBJ2-5; weak D call: TRBD2 (6 bases). This TCR came from a woman under 30 in good health. The CDR3 DNA is TGTGCCAGCAGCTTGCCGGGGTCCGGGAGACGGGAGACCCAGTACTTC. This sequence encodes CASSLPGSGRRETQYF.